This TCR beta chain was captured by sequencing in a study of Graves' ophthalmopathy and Graves' hyperthyroidism. Overall study: Peripheral blood (taken before any treatment) was collected at initial diagnosis.

The evidence that diagnosis relied on was clinical symptoms, serum thyroxine, TRAb, thyroid ultrasound and orbital computed tomography. What supplied the PBMCs was approximately 10 ml of fresh peripheral blood. At least ten counts were recorded for this clonotype. Its specificity is not known. Study-wide findings and caveats: For separating ophthalmopathy from stable hyperthyroidism, a 13-signature model gave under 90% sensitivity and about 82% specificity.

RNA served as the template for amplifying TCR beta CDR3 regions. First-round RT-PCR employed HTBI primers, with a second-round multiplex PCR after it. TCRdb fed the multiplex PCR reads into MiXCR, producing one record per CDR3 protein. Among some 380,000 distinct CDR3 sequences listed, just over 15% were seen once. The CDR3 consists of 16 residues. V was shortened by 4 bases and J by 0 bases, with 15 bases between the two germline ends. The germline gives CDR1 MNHEY, CDR2 SMNVEV (reference sequence). The sample taken for sequencing was peripheral blood. The TCR was taken from a woman younger than 35 with stable Graves' hyperthyroidism. This chain links TRBV27 with TRBJ1-2; unclear D gene. This chain's CDR3 is CASSYRDKGTNYGYTF. The CDR3 DNA reads TGTGCCAGCAGTTACCGGGATAAAGGGACTAACTATGGCTACACCTTC.